These 15 T cell receptor beta chains share one sample of origin, sequenced in a study of shared clonotypes between healthy human individuals. Assay used: immunoSEQ multiplex PCR; TCRdb lists only in-frame clones, some missing. The sample records under 1,900,000 clones, 98% to 99% being singletons. The sample was naive CD4+ T cells sorted from blood. Subset specified: CD45RA+ positively selected. These receptors came from a young man in good health.

V gene TRBV4-3 combines with J gene TRBJ2-5; 7 nucleotides agree with TRBD1. CDR3 length equals 14 residues. J lost 5 bases, V lost 4 bases, and 7 bases had no gene match. Germline V CDR1 and CDR2: LGHNA, YSLEER. Here the CDR3 reads CASSLRGLGETQYF. The CDR3 coding sequence is TGCGCCAGCAGCCTCAGGGGGTTAGGTGAGACCCAGTACTTC.

The genes are TRBV6-5 and TRBJ1-2; 9 bases match TRBD1. The CDR3 length is 14 residues. The V and J ends lost 6 bases and 5 bases, in that order; junction bases with no gene match: 7. Germline CDR1 and CDR2: MNHEY and SVGAGI. The CDR3 here is CASSQQGAGYGYTF. The CDR3 DNA reads TGTGCCAGCAGCCAACAGGGGGCAGGGTATGGCTACACCTTC.

In regard to this clone: Other DNA sequences of this sample code for an identical CDR3. The chain carries TRBV5-6 and TRBJ2-1; 10 nucleotides align to TRBD2. Unmatched junction bases numbered 2, after V lost 1 base and J lost 4 bases. CDR3 length equals 15 residues. Looked up from germline, CDR1 is SGHDT and CDR2 is YYEEEE. The CDR3 nucleotides read TGTGCCAGCAGCTTGCGGACTAGCGGTTACAATGAGCAGTTCTTC. Translated: CASSLRTSGYNEQFF.

This chain joins TRBV5-1 and TRBJ2-7, with D hard to call. This CDR3 has 14 residues. V lost 0 bases and J lost 3, with 10 bases in between. Germline V gene data show CDR1 as SGHRS and CDR2 as YFSETQ. CDR3 in amino acids: CASSLESANYEQYF. Here the CDR3 DNA reads TGCGCCAGCAGCTTGGAGTCTGCTAACTACGAGCAGTACTTC.

Notes on this clone: Other nucleotide sequences in the sample specify the same CDR3. The CDR3 sequence is CASSPEGSSYEQYF. In DNA form, the CDR3 reads TGTGCCAGCTCACCAGAGGGGTCCTCCTACGAGCAGTACTTC. The genes are TRBV18 and TRBJ2-7; either TRBD1 or TRBD2 may fit D (5 bases each). Germline V gene sequence: CDR1 KGHSH, CDR2 LQKENI. The CDR3 sequence is 14 residues long. The germline V and J ends were trimmed by 2 bases and 0 bases, with 8 bases remaining between them.

The CDR3 nucleotides are TGTGCCAGCAGCCCCCACCGGACTACCGGGGAGCTGTTTTTT. This encodes CASSPHRTTGELFF. The chain has TRBV28 and TRBJ2-2, with D maybe TRBD2 (5 bases). The CDR3 has 14 residues. The germline V gene encodes CDR1 MDHEN and CDR2 SYDVKM. V was cut by 6 bases and J by 5 bases, with 13 bases left in between.

V gene TRBV7-9 combines with J gene TRBJ1-1; D remains ambiguous. The CDR3 runs 11 residues. V lost 6 bases and J 7 bases, leaving 9 bases between the germline ends. Germline CDR1 reads SEHNR; CDR2 reads FQNEAQ (reference sequence). In DNA form, the CDR3 reads TGTGCCAGCAGTCTAACGCTTGAAGCTTTCTTT. This gives the protein CASSLTLEAFF. Variable domain in full (rest from reference TRBV7-9 and TRBJ1-1): DTGVSQNPRHKITKRGQNVTFRCDPISEHNRLYWYRQTLGQGPEFLTYFQNEAQLEKSRLLSDRFSAERPKGSFSTLEIQRTEQGDSAMYLCASSLTLEAFFGQGTRLTVV.

The chain recombines TRBV29-1 with TRBJ2-1; D may correspond to TRBD1 or TRBD2 (5 bases each). Germline V gives CDR1 SQVTM, CDR2 ANQGSEA. This CDR3 has 14 amino acids. The DNA of the CDR3 is TGCACCGGCTATCGAGGGGATGGGTACAATGAGCAGTTCTTC. It translates to CTGYRGDGYNEQFF.

The chain has TRBV5-4 and TRBJ1-2; D gene unclear. In germline, CDR1 is SGHNT, CDR2 YYREEE (reference sequence). The CDR3 runs to 15 residues. The germline V and J ends were trimmed by 4 bases and 5 bases, with 18 bases remaining between them. CDR3 amino acids: CASSRIGTSAYGYTF. CDR3 nucleotide sequence: TGTGCCAGCAGCCGGATAGGAACGTCAGCGTATGGCTACACCTTC.

The chain's CDR3 is CASSRGTVRRETQYF. CDR3 DNA sequence: TGTGCCAGCAGCCGTGGGACAGTGCGTAGGGAGACCCAGTACTTC. The gene calls are TRBV28 and TRBJ2-5; 7 bases align to TRBD1. Germline V gene data show CDR1 as MDHEN and CDR2 as SYDVKM. The CDR3 has 15 residues. V trimming: 6 bases; J trimming: 5 bases; junction bases outside the gene matches: 12.

The gene calls are TRBV5-1 and TRBJ2-1; TRBD2 matches at 13 bases. The V and J ends lost 3 bases and 5 bases, in that order; junction bases with no gene match: 8. The length of the CDR3 is 17 residues. The germline gives CDR1 SGHRS, CDR2 YFSETQ. The CDR3 spells CASSSGTSGKRDNEQFF. The CDR3 nucleotides read TGCGCCAGCAGCTCCGGGACTAGCGGGAAGAGGGACAATGAGCAGTTCTTC. Filled out from reference TRBV5-1 and TRBJ2-1, the complete variable domain reads KAGVTQTPRYLIKTRGQQVTLSCSPISGHRSVSWYQQTPGQGLQFLFEYFSETQRNKGNFPGRFSGRQFSNSRSEMNVSTLELGDSALYLCASSSGTSGKRDNEQFFGPGTRLTVL.

The gene calls are TRBV27 and TRBJ2-1; D is possibly TRBD2 (5 bases). This CDR3 is built from 20 residues. Germline CDR1 reads MNHEY; CDR2 reads SMNVEV (reference sequence). Trimming pared 6 bases from V and 0 bases from J, leaving 27 bases between. CDR3 nucleotide sequence: TGTGCCAGCAGCTGGGTGGGTCCCCTGCCGACTAAGAGCTCCTACAATGAGCAGTTCTTC. This sequence encodes CASSWVGPLPTKSSYNEQFF.

V is TRBV15 and J is TRBJ1-5; no clear D gene. This CDR3 region has 15 residues. Trimming removed 4 bases from V and 1 base from J, with 11 bases in between. CDR1 is LNHNV and CDR2 is YYDKDF in the germline V gene (reference sequence). The CDR3 DNA is TGTGCCACCAGCATAAACCTACACAGCAATCAGCCCCAGCATTTT. Translating gives CATSINLHSNQPQHF.

This chain connects TRBV9 to TRBJ2-2, with 9 bases aligning to TRBD2. The CDR3 is made up of 17 amino acids. V lost 1 base, J lost 0 bases, and 4 bases stayed unmatched. In germline, CDR1 is SGDLS, CDR2 YYNGEE. The CDR3 DNA sequence: TGTGCCAGCAGCGTACGCCTAGCGGGGTCGAACACCGGGGAGCTGTTTTTT. The encoded protein is CASSVRLAGSNTGELFF.

The chain employs TRBV28 and TRBJ2-3; 13 bases are shared with TRBD2. CDR1 is MDHEN, CDR2 SYDVKM, per germline. The CDR3 loop spans 16 amino acids. The ends lost 4 bases at V and 2 bases at J; junction bases unmatched: 3. The CDR3 is CASSSGLAGNTDTQYF. The CDR3 DNA sequence: TGTGCCAGCAGTTCGGGACTAGCGGGGAACACAGATACGCAGTATTTT.